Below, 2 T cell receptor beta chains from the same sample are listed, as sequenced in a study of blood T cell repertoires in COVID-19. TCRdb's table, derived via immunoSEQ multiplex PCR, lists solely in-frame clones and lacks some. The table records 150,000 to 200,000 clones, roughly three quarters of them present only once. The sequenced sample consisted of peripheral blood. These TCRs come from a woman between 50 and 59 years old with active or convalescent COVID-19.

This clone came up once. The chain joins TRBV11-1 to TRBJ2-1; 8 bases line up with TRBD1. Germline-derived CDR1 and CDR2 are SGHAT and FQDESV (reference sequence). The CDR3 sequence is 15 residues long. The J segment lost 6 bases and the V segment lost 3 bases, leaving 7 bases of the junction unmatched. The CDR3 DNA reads TGTGCCAGCAGCTTGAAGGGGCAGGGGGCCAATGAGCAGTTCTTC. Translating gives CASSLKGQGANEQFF.

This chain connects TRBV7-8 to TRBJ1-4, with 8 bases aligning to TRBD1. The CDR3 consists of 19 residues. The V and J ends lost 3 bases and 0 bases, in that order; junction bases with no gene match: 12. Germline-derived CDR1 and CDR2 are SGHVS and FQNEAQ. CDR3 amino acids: CASSFSRTGFGATNEKLFF. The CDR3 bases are TGTGCCAGCAGCTTTTCGCGGACAGGGTTCGGAGCAACTAATGAAAAACTGTTTTTT.